This TCR beta chain came from a study of Graves' ophthalmopathy and Graves' hyperthyroidism. Overall study findings and caveats: The model predicted progression of ophthalmopathy with a sensitivity of around 70%, and its specificity was about 73%. Using 13 signatures, a model distinguished ophthalmopathy from stable hyperthyroidism, reaching 87.88% sensitivity and about 81% specificity. Detection in blood was also observed for most expanded thyroid clonotypes above 0.001 frequency.

RNA transcripts served as template for amplifying TCR beta CDR3 sequences. HTBI primers primed a first-round RT-PCR, and a second-round multiplex PCR followed. One entry per CDR3 protein, called by TCRdb with MiXCR from the multiplex PCR reads. The repertoire holds over a million distinct CDR3 sequences, with about 36% as singletons. About this clonotype itself: Its target is not known.

This CDR3 region has 15 residues. The ends were cut back, 1 base at V and 8 bases at J, with 14 bases in the middle. Germline V lookup: CDR1 SGHTA, CDR2 FQGNSA. The V and J genes are TRBV7-2 and TRBJ2-2; possible D gene TRBD1, 6 bases. Sample: peripheral blood or thyroid tissue (not recorded which). This receptor was taken from an adult man with Graves' hyperthyroidism. CDR3 bases: TGTGCCAGCAGCTTAGATCCCCTCGGACAGGGGGAGCTGTTTTTT. Amino acids: CASSLDPLGQGELFF. Full variable domain (missing parts from reference TRBV7-2 and TRBJ2-2): GAGVSQSPSNKVTEKGKDVELRCDPISGHTALYWYRQSLGQGLEFLIYFQGNSAPDKSGLPSDRFSAERTGGSVSTLTIQRTQQEDSAVYLCASSLDPLGQGELFFGEGSRLTVL.